This T cell receptor beta chain is drawn from a study of T cell changes during pregnancy in multiple sclerosis. CDR1 and CDR2 (germline): SGHTA, FQGTGA. CDR3 size: 15 residues. The trim removed 4 bases at V and 5 bases at J, leaving 7 bases unmatched. The table lists this clone with a few counts. Using immunoSEQ multiplex PCR, the repertoire was profiled, and TCRdb retains in-frame clones only, with some absent. The repertoire consists of 80,000 to 130,000 clones, with around nine tenths occurring once and the leading ten covering approximately 1.2%. The clonotype originates from a female donor with multiple sclerosis, enrolled in a pregnancy study. The V call is TRBV7-3, the J call TRBJ2-1, with 8 positions matching TRBD1. Sequences were derived from peripheral blood, sampled in the second trimester of pregnancy. The CDR3 here is CASSSGQGAHNEQFF. The CDR3 coding sequence is TGTGCCAGCAGCTCCGGACAGGGAGCCCACAATGAGCAGTTCTTC.